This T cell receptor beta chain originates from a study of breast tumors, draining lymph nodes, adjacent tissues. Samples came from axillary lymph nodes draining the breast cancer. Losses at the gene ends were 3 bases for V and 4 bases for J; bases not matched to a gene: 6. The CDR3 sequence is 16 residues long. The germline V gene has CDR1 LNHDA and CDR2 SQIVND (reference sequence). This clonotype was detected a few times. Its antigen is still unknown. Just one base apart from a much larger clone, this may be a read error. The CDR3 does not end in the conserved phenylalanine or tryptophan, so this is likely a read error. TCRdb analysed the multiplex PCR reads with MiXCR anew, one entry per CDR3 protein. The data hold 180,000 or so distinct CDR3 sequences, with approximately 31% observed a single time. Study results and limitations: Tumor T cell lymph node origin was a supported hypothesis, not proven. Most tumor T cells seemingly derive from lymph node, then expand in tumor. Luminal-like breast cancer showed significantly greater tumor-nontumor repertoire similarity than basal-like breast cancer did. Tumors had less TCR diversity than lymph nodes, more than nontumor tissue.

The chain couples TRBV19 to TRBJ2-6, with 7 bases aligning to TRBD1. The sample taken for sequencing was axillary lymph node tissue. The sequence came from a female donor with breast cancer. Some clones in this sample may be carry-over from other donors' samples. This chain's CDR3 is CASSMRGGGGANVLTS. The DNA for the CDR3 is TGTGCCAGTAGTATGAGAGGGGGCGGAGGGGCCAACGTCCTGACTTCC.